The clone carrying this TCR beta chain was seen at least ten times. TCRdb re-derived calls from the 5' RACE reads in MiXCR, one entry per CDR3 protein. The sample shows 200,000 to 250,000 distinct CDR3 sequences, roughly 24% of them seen only once. This entry comes from a study of CD8 T cells in ankylosing spondylitis. The TCR sequence derives from a male donor with ankylosing spondylitis or in good health (not recorded which). The sequencing sample was made of blood, either unsorted or a sorted T cell fraction (not recorded which).

The CDR3 coding sequence is TGCGCCAGCAGTTCCGGGACAGGGGGCGGAGATACGCAGTATTTT. It encodes CASSSGTGGGDTQYF. The chain employs TRBV5-1 and TRBJ2-3, with 12 nucleotides matching TRBD1. Germline-derived CDR1 and CDR2 are SGHRS and YFSETQ. The V and J ends lost 5 bases and 5 bases, in that order; junction bases with no gene match: 6. This CDR3 comprises 15 residues.